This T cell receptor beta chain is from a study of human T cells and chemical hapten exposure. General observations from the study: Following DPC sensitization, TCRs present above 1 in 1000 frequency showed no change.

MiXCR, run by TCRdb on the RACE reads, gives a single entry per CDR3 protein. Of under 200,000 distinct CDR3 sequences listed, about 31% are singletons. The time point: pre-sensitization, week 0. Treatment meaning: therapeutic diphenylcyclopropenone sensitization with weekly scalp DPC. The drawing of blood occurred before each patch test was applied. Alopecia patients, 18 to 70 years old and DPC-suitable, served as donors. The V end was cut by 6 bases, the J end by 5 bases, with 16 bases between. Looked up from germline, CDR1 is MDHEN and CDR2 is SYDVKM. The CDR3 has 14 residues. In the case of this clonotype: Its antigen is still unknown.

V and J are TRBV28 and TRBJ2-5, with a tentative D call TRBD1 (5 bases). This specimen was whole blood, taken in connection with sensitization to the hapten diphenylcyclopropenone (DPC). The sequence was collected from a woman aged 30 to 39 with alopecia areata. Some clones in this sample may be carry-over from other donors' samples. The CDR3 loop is CASSFQGLGETQYF. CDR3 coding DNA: TGTGCCAGCAGCTTCCAGGGCCTTGGCGAGACCCAGTACTTC.